The clone carrying this T cell receptor beta chain was recorded a few times. The data are from a study of PD-1 blockade in mismatch repair-deficient tumors. V lost 4 bases, J lost 7 bases, and 17 bases lay in between. CDR1 is SGHTS, CDR2 YDEGEE, per germline. The CDR3 is 14 residues long. Sequencing used immunoSEQ multiplex PCR; TCRdb keeps in-frame clones, though not all of them. Of fewer than 100,000 clones in the sample, roughly 80% were seen once. The chain links TRBV5-8 to TRBJ2-5; tentatively, D is TRBD2 (5 bases). The input for sequencing was peripheral blood, taken 12 weeks after starting pembrolizumab. The source is an adult with mismatch repair-deficient cancer. The chain's CDR3 is CASSGVEGAGTQYF. The CDR3 DNA is TGTGCCAGCAGCGGGGTAGAGGGAGCAGGGACCCAGTACTTC.